The entry below describes one TCR beta chain. The antigen is undetermined. The data originate from a study of STAT5B mutations in CD4+ large granular lymphocyte leukemia. Study-level points and caveats: CD4-sorted patient repertoires seemed more clonal than healthy CD4+ repertoires.

Assay used: immunoSEQ multiplex PCR; TCRdb lists only in-frame clones, some missing. The sample lists about 48,000 clones; roughly two thirds were seen once. The specimen was CD4+ T cells from blood buffy coats. The receptor's source is a human donor in good health.

The CDR3 nucleotides are TGCGCCAGCAGCGTGGACGTAACAAACTATGGCTACACCTTC. Protein sequence: CASSVDVTNYGYTF. The chain uses TRBV5-1 and TRBJ1-2, with D uncertain. Looked up from germline, CDR1 is SGHRS and CDR2 is YFSETQ. There are 14 residues in the CDR3. Trimming shortened V by 4 bases and J by 2 bases, and 12 bases separated the two germline ends. Filled out from reference TRBV5-1 and TRBJ1-2, the complete variable domain reads KAGVTQTPRYLIKTRGQQVTLSCSPISGHRSVSWYQQTPGQGLQFLFEYFSETQRNKGNFPGRFSGRQFSNSRSEMNVSTLELGDSALYLCASSVDVTNYGYTFGSGTRLTVV.